This TCR beta chain was profiled in a study of CD8 T cells in ankylosing spondylitis. The CDR3 sequence is 16 residues long. V lost 1 base and J lost 9; bases outside the gene matches: 10. Germline CDR1 is SGHTA and CDR2 is FQGTGA. TCRdb independently ran MiXCR on the 5' RACE reads; one entry per CDR3 protein. Of approximately 260,000 distinct CDR3 sequences in the sample, under 20% were seen once. This clonotype originated in a male donor with ankylosing spondylitis or in good health (not recorded which). The specimen sequenced was blood, either unsorted or a sorted T cell fraction (not recorded which). The V gene is TRBV7-3, the J gene TRBJ2-1; 9 bases match TRBD2. The CDR3 region is CASSLNRAGGPVEQFF. The CDR3, as DNA: TGTGCCAGCAGCTTAAATCGGGCGGGAGGGCCTGTTGAGCAGTTCTTC.